This T cell receptor (beta chain) was captured in a study of CD8 T cells in Susac syndrome. Points from the study as a whole: A relatively small number of individuals underwent TCR sequencing and HLA analysis.

FACS was used to enrich TEMRA cells, whereas the CD8+ and CD4+ T cells were obtained by negative isolation. Concerning this clonotype itself: No antigen is known for it.

The CDR3 length is 13 residues. Looked up from germline, CDR1 is SGDLS and CDR2 is YYNGEE. V was clipped by 2 bases and J by 3 bases, with 7 bases between them. RNA in amounts of 0.5 to 1 ug was reverse transcribed with random hexamers. A multiplex approach, immunoSEQ multiplex PCR, amplified TCR beta CDR3 across 54 Vbeta and 13 Jbeta. MiXCR, run by TCRdb on the immunoSEQ multiplex PCR reads, gives a single entry per CDR3 protein. Counted here are approximately 190,000 distinct CDR3 sequences, about 95% occurring once; the ten biggest clones make up under 0.095%. This chain connects TRBV9 to TRBJ2-3, with D maybe TRBD1 (5 bases). This clonotype originated in a human donor with multiple sclerosis. What was sequenced was CD4+ T cells from PBMCs. CDR3 protein: CASSVQGTDTQYF. DNA for the CDR3: TGTGCCAGCAGCGTCCAGGGAACAGATACGCAGTATTTT.